The entry below describes one T cell receptor beta chain. Antigen specificity is unknown. Vbeta (60) and Jbeta (13) primers were used in the PCR. Libraries were prepared by immunoSEQ multiplex PCR; TCRdb keeps only in-frame clonotypes and omits some of them. This table holds about 160,000 clones, approximately 72% found once. This entry is derived from a study of cytomegalovirus exposure and HLA in healthy donors. Study at large: In terms of ancestry, the Caucasian-associated cluster contained about four fifths of the approximately 400 genotyped donors. The study's findings and limits: Later analysis placed DRB1 highest and HLA-C lowest in TCR association rates, which differed by HLA locus.

Input material: PBMCs. This receptor was identified in a female donor in good health and CMV-seronegative.

The CDR3 is CASSAGRNYGYTF. In DNA form, the CDR3 reads TGTGCCAGCAGCGCGGGACGGAACTATGGCTACACCTTC. The V gene is TRBV7-2, the J gene TRBJ1-2; tentative D call: TRBD1 (5 bases). Trimming shortened V by 5 bases and J by 2 bases, and 9 bases separated the two germline ends. The CDR3 is made up of 13 amino acids. CDR1 and CDR2 (germline): SGHTA, FQGNSA.